This TCR beta chain was identified in a study of T cell responses to AZD1222 COVID-19 vaccine. This table comes from immunoSEQ multiplex PCR, and its TCRdb copy is limited to in-frame clones, with some not included. This sample yields under 130,000 clones, of which about nine tenths are seen a single time; about 5% belongs to the top ten. This clone came up a few times. CDR1 and CDR2 (germline): SGHDN, FVKESK. CDR3 length: 14 amino acids. V was pared by 3 bases and J by 4 bases, with 10 bases between. The gene calls are TRBV14 and TRBJ2-1; D tentatively fits TRBD1 or TRBD2 (6 bases each). The sample consisted of peripheral blood, taken on day 0 of AZD1222 vaccination. The sequence was collected from an adult in good health. This CDR3 reads CASSHRGLYNEQFF. Written as DNA, the CDR3 is TGTGCCAGCAGCCACCGGGGGCTGTACAATGAGCAGTTCTTC.